This entry lists 17 T cell receptor beta chains sequenced from one sample in a study of blood T cell repertoires in COVID-19. Some clones are missing from TCRdb's copy, which holds only in-frame ones; the method was immunoSEQ multiplex PCR. The table has fewer than 85,000 clones, more than 80% seen once. Input material: peripheral blood. Receptors were obtained from a man of 80 years or more with acute or convalescent COVID-19.

The chain joins TRBV4-3 to TRBJ2-2; 13 bases match TRBD2. CDR3 length equals 21 residues. CDR1 is LGHNA, CDR2 YSLEER, per germline. J was trimmed by 4 bases and V by 3 bases; bases with no gene match: 17. In DNA, the CDR3 is TGCGCCAGCAGCCAGGCCCTCGGACTAGCGGGAGCCCTCGAGGGCACCGGGGAGCTGTTTTTT. This translates into CASSQALGLAGALEGTGELFF.

The chain is built from TRBV10-2 and TRBJ1-3; maybe TRBD1 (6 bases). From germline, CDR1 is WSHSY and CDR2 SAAADI. The CDR3 consists of 14 residues. V was pared by 0 bases and J by 3 bases, with 6 bases between. CDR3 coding DNA: TGCGCCAGCAGTGAGTCAGGGGGTGGAAACACCATATATTTT. As protein: CASSESGGGNTIYF.

The rearrangement uses TRBV6-5 and TRBJ2-3, with 9 bases that match TRBD2. Looked up from germline, CDR1 is MNHEY and CDR2 is SVGAGI. The CDR3 is made up of 15 amino acids. V lost 4 bases, J lost 5 bases, and 7 bases stayed unmatched. The CDR3 spells CASSLHRRGGDTQYF. The CDR3 region has the DNA TGTGCCAGCAGTTTACACAGGCGGGGGGGAGATACGCAGTATTTT.

The chain carries TRBV7-2 and TRBJ2-6; D is undetermined. V lost 5 bases and J lost 2, with 10 bases in between. This CDR3 has 15 amino acids. Germline V gene sequence: CDR1 SGHTA, CDR2 FQGNSA. The CDR3 sequence is CASSPEVAGANVLTF. CDR3 bases: TGTGCCAGCAGCCCAGAGGTAGCTGGGGCCAACGTCCTGACTTTC.

The chain is built from TRBV7-8 and TRBJ1-1; possible D gene TRBD1, 6 bases. There are 14 residues in the CDR3. The V and J ends lost 4 bases and 4 bases respectively, with 13 bases between them. CDR1 and CDR2 from the germline V gene are SGHVS and FQNEAQ. DNA for the CDR3: TGTGCCAGCAGCTCGAGGGGACACTTCACTGAAGCTTTCTTT. Protein: CASSSRGHFTEAFF.

This clone was found once. The chain uses TRBV5-1 and TRBJ2-1; possible D gene TRBD2, 6 bases. CDR1 SGHRS and CDR2 YFSETQ come from the germline V gene. The CDR3 length is 13 residues. V gave up 3 bases and J gave up 8 bases, with 12 bases separating them. The CDR3 protein is CASSSREAHEQFF. Here the CDR3 DNA reads TGCGCCAGCAGCTCGAGGGAGGCCCATGAGCAGTTCTTC.

The CDR3 protein is CASRRGGTSGGLNYNEQFF. The CDR3 DNA reads as TGCGCCAGCAGGAGAGGTGGGACTAGCGGGGGGTTAAACTACAATGAGCAGTTCTTC. The rearrangement joins TRBV5-1 to TRBJ2-1; 15 positions agree with TRBD2. CDR3 size: 19 residues. Trimming at V came to 5 bases and at J to 3 bases, leaving 12 bases not matched to a gene. CDR1 is SGHRS, CDR2 YFSETQ, per germline.

The gene calls are TRBV14 and TRBJ2-3, with 7 bases fitting TRBD2. Trimming removed 0 bases from V and 13 bases from J; junction bases left unmatched: 7. Germline CDR1 is SGHDN and CDR2 is FVKESK. The CDR3 extends over 13 amino acids. CDR3 protein: CASSQDRAGLKYF. As DNA, the CDR3 is TGTGCCAGCAGCCAAGATAGAGCGGGGCTGAAGTATTTT.

This chain joins TRBV18 and TRBJ1-1; D unclear. V was shortened by 3 bases and J by 1 base, with 9 bases between the two germline ends. This CDR3 spans 14 amino acids. Germline V gene sequence: CDR1 KGHSH, CDR2 LQKENI. The CDR3 bases are TGTGCCAGCTCACCCCCAGTGAAGAACACTGAAGCTTTCTTT. It translates to CASSPPVKNTEAFF.

This sequence joins TRBV27 and TRBJ2-4, with D possibly matching TRBD2 (6 bases). Trimming cost V 4 bases and J 8 bases, with 15 bases left between them. The CDR3 covers 14 residues. The germline CDR1 and CDR2 sequences are MNHEY and SMNVEV (reference sequence). CDR3 sequence: CASSSRLVQDIQYF. The DNA for the CDR3 is TGTGCCAGCAGTTCGCGACTAGTCCAGGACATTCAGTACTTC.

V gene TRBV6-5 combines with J gene TRBJ1-6; D possibly corresponds to TRBD1 (6 bases). The CDR3 loop spans 15 amino acids. The V gene's germline CDR1 is MNHEY and CDR2 SVGAGI. With 0 bases removed from V and 6 bases from J, the gap between germline ends came to 9 bases. The CDR3 DNA is TGTGCCAGCAGTTACTCGGGGACACCTAATTCACCCCTCCACTTT. Its protein product is CASSYSGTPNSPLHF.

This chain links TRBV5-4 with TRBJ1-2; 8 nucleotides match TRBD1. Germline V CDR1 and CDR2: SGHNT, YYREEE (reference sequence). The J segment lost 0 bases and the V segment lost 2 bases, leaving 3 bases of the junction unmatched. CDR3 length: 15 amino acids. The CDR3 bases are TGTGCCAGCAGCTTTCAGGACAGGGCTAACTATGGCTACACCTTC. It translates to CASSFQDRANYGYTF. Supplemented by reference TRBV5-4 and TRBJ1-2, the full variable domain reads ETGVTQSPTHLIKTRGQQVTLRCSSQSGHNTVSWYQQALGQGPQFIFQYYREEENGRGNFPPRFSGLQFPNYSSELNVNALELDDSALYLCASSFQDRANYGYTFGSGTRLTVV.

On this clone: Other DNA sequences in this sample translate to the same CDR3. The chain couples TRBV2 to TRBJ1-1, with D perhaps TRBD1 (5 bases). The CDR3 sequence is 13 residues long. In germline, CDR1 is SNHLY, CDR2 FYNNEI. With 4 bases removed from V and 2 bases from J, the gap between germline ends came to 8 bases. The CDR3 bases are TGTGCCAGCAGTGTAAGGGGTAACACTGAAGCTTTCTTT. Encoded protein: CASSVRGNTEAFF.

This chain connects TRBV4-3 to TRBJ2-1, with 8 bases matching TRBD2. CDR1 and CDR2 from the germline V gene are LGHNA and YSLEER. The CDR3 has 15 amino acids. The V segment lost 0 bases and the J segment 9 bases; nucleotides outside the gene matches: 7. This chain's CDR3 is CASSQEGTSLGEQFF. The CDR3 nucleotides are TGCGCCAGCAGCCAAGAAGGGACTAGTTTAGGTGAGCAGTTCTTC.

The chain joins TRBV6-2 or TRBV6-3 to TRBJ2-5; no clear D. Germline CDR1 and CDR2: MNHEY and SVGEGT. The CDR3 is 12 residues long. The germline V and J ends were trimmed by 0 bases and 6 bases, with 5 bases remaining between them. CDR3 loop: CASSYSWQTQYF. In DNA, the CDR3 is TGTGCCAGCAGTTACTCGTGGCAGACCCAGTACTTC.

The V gene is TRBV30, the J gene TRBJ1-2; TRBD1 is a possible D gene (5 bases). V lost 4 bases, J lost 6 bases, and 15 bases lay in between. From germline, CDR1 is GTSNPN and CDR2 SVGIG (reference sequence). The CDR3 runs to 13 residues. Here the CDR3 reads CAWTLWGSDGYTF. The DNA for the CDR3 is TGTGCCTGGACCCTCTGGGGCTCCGATGGCTACACCTTC.

The CDR3 sequence: CASSLDKEKLFF. The CDR3 nucleotides read TGTGCCAGCAGTTTGGACAAGGAAAAACTGTTTTTT. The chain combines TRBV27 with TRBJ1-4, with D perhaps matching TRBD1 (5 bases). V gave up 3 bases and J gave up 8 bases, with 7 bases separating them. Germline V CDR1 and CDR2: MNHEY, SMNVEV (reference sequence). The CDR3 sequence is 12 residues long.